A selection of T cell receptor beta chains follows, all from one sample in a study of blood T cell repertoires in COVID-19. TCRdb's copy holds only in-frame clones and misses some; the assay was immunoSEQ multiplex PCR. The data show around 260,000 clones, with over 75% seen just once and approximately 12% held by the top ten. The sample consisted of peripheral blood. These receptors came from a human donor in a cohort sampled during active COVID-19. Each CDR3 is given with its conserved first and last residue.

J: TRBJ2-2
V: TRBV14
CDR3: CASSQLRGRAGELFF

J: TRBJ2-2
V: TRBV9
CDR3: CASSVSPAPSGYTGELFF

J: TRBJ2-1
V: TRBV25-1
CDR3: CASSSMGGRAAGNEQFF

J: TRBJ2-1
V: TRBV29-1
CDR3: CSVGTSGRVNDEQFF

J: TRBJ2-7
V: TRBV19
CDR3: CASSIAEYYEQYF

J: TRBJ1-5
V: TRBV18
CDR3: CASSPGAANQPQHF

J: TRBJ2-2
V: TRBV7-2
CDR3: CASSLAGSGSGRGELFF

J: TRBJ2-1
V: TRBV29-1
CDR3: CSVESYSGRSLGEQFF

J: TRBJ2-2
V: TRBV6-5
CDR3: CASIGGVGTGELFF

J: TRBJ1-1
V: TRBV3-1/TRBV3-2
CDR3: CASSRRDRATEAFF

J: TRBJ2-1
V: TRBV9
CDR3: CASSAKLGQGDNEQFF

J: TRBJ2-1
V: TRBV5-8
CDR3: CASSLPGQGYNEQFF

J: TRBJ2-7
V: TRBV10-2
CDR3: CASSELPSGSYEQYF